This TCR beta chain was identified in a study of T-cell memory formation after mild COVID-19. Study details: TCR clusters mostly belonged to single donors.

As for this clonotype: Its specificity is not known.

Study-wide findings and caveats: Cross-reactive memory seemingly joined, as some responding clones were found in pre-infection memory.

The germline V gene has CDR1 SGHAT and CDR2 FQNNGV. Between the trimmed V and J ends, which lost 1 base and 2 bases, there was a span of 3 bases. The CDR3 sequence is 13 residues long. With constant-segment primers, 5'RACE yielded cDNA libraries of TCR alpha and TCR beta that carried sample barcodes and UMIs. TCRdb re-derived calls from the 5' RACE reads in MiXCR, one entry per CDR3 protein. The profile shows 280,000 or so distinct CDR3 sequences, 8% to 9% of them singletons. The V call is TRBV11-2, the J call TRBJ2-1; D is uncertain. The sequence came from a man younger than 35 who had mild COVID-19 (a few samples of this study predate the infection). Cell type and time point are not known. The specimen sequenced was PBMCs or a T cell subset sorted from them (not recorded which). The CDR3 here is CASSLVAYNEQFF. The CDR3 DNA reads TGTGCCAGCAGCTTAGTCGCCTACAATGAGCAGTTCTTC.